These T cell receptor beta chains were read from a single sample in a study of cytomegalovirus exposure and HLA in healthy donors. Measured with immunoSEQ multiplex PCR; TCRdb has only the in-frame clones, and not every one. This table has 150,000 or so clones, approximately 94% appearing once. The sample consisted of PBMCs. These receptors came from a man between 18 and 35 years old in good health and CMV-seropositive. Each CDR3 is given with its conserved first and last residue. D genes are given only for firm matches. Expanded clones get a size class; other rows say once, few or many, or leave the size out.

size: -; J: TRBJ2-3; V: TRBV18; D: TRBD1; CDR3: CASSPPITGATDTQYF; DNA: TGTGCCAGCTCACCACCCATCACAGGGGCCACAGATACGCAGTATTTT
size: -; J: TRBJ2-7; V: TRBV30; D: -; CDR3: CAWRLGGGPWEQYF; DNA: TGTGCCTGGAGGCTCGGAGGGGGCCCGTGGGAGCAGTACTTC
size: once; J: TRBJ2-1; V: TRBV7-9; D: TRBD2; CDR3: CASSLRGGRGPSYNEQFF; DNA: TGTGCCAGCAGCTTGCGGGGGGGAAGGGGACCCTCCTACAATGAGCAGTTCTTC
size: -; J: TRBJ1-1; V: TRBV5-1; D: -; CDR3: CASSLAVAGTEAFF; DNA: TGCGCCAGCAGCTTGGCGGTAGCAGGGACTGAAGCTTTCTTT
size: -; J: TRBJ1-6; V: TRBV2; D: TRBD1; CDR3: CASTPAETGRSPLHF; DNA: TGTGCCAGCACCCCCGCTGAGACAGGGCGGTCACCCCTCCACTTT
size: -; J: TRBJ2-7; V: TRBV6-1; D: -; CDR3: CASSEGTVYEQYF; DNA: TGTGCCAGCAGTGAAGGGACAGTCTACGAGCAGTACTTC
size: -; J: TRBJ1-3; V: TRBV15; D: -; CDR3: CATSRDLSPGSGNTIYF; DNA: TGTGCCACCAGCAGAGATCTTTCCCCGGGCTCTGGAAACACCATATATTTT
size: -; J: TRBJ1-2; V: TRBV5-4; D: -; CDR3: CASSLGTGRAGRNYGYTF; DNA: TGTGCCAGCAGCTTGGGGACGGGAAGAGCTGGTAGAAACTATGGCTACACCTTC
size: -; J: TRBJ1-1; V: TRBV9; D: -; CDR3: CASSARIANTEAFF; DNA: TGTGCCAGCAGCGCTCGGATAGCGAACACTGAAGCTTTCTTT
size: -; J: TRBJ2-5; V: TRBV18; D: -; CDR3: CASSPPGGETQYF; DNA: TGTGCCAGCTCACCACCAGGGGGAGAGACCCAGTACTTC
size: -; J: TRBJ2-3; V: TRBV11-2; D: TRBD1; CDR3: CASSLGDRGADTQYF; DNA: TGTGCCAGCAGCTTAGGGGACAGGGGTGCAGATACGCAGTATTTT
size: -; J: TRBJ2-1; V: TRBV5-1; D: TRBD1; CDR3: CASSGGTGRADEQFF; DNA: TGCGCCAGCAGCGGCGGGACAGGGCGGGCCGATGAGCAGTTCTTC
size: -; J: TRBJ2-7; V: TRBV9; D: -; CDR3: CASSPQAQGSYEQYF; DNA: TGTGCCAGCAGCCCACAGGCACAGGGCTCCTACGAGCAGTACTTC
size: -; J: TRBJ1-5; V: TRBV9; D: -; CDR3: CASSVDPSVNQPQHF; DNA: TGTGCCAGCAGCGTAGACCCCTCGGTTAATCAGCCCCAGCATTTT
size: -; J: TRBJ2-1; V: TRBV11-3; D: -; CDR3: CASSLFPESYNEQFF; DNA: TGTGCCAGCAGCTTATTTCCCGAGTCCTACAATGAGCAGTTCTTC
size: -; J: TRBJ2-3; V: TRBV4-1; D: -; CDR3: CASSQGLAKQSTDTQYF; DNA: TGCGCCAGCAGCCAAGGCTTGGCGAAACAGAGCACAGATACGCAGTATTTT
size: -; J: TRBJ2-5; V: TRBV29-1; D: -; CDR3: CSVEWAQETQYF; DNA: TGCAGCGTTGAATGGGCGCAAGAGACCCAGTACTTC
size: -; J: TRBJ2-7; V: TRBV11-3; D: -; CDR3: CASSSYGEPYEQYF; DNA: TGTGCCAGCAGCTCCTACGGAGAGCCCTACGAGCAGTACTTC
size: -; J: TRBJ2-2; V: TRBV11-2; D: TRBD1; CDR3: CASSPGTGVGGELFF; DNA: TGTGCCAGCAGTCCAGGGACAGGGGTTGGCGGGGAGCTGTTTTTT
size: -; J: TRBJ2-2; V: TRBV2; D: TRBD2; CDR3: CASTKAGLAPGELFF; DNA: TGTGCCAGCACCAAAGCAGGACTAGCTCCCGGGGAGCTGTTTTTT
size: -; J: TRBJ2-7; V: TRBV6-1; D: TRBD1; CDR3: CASSGSLTGPEQYF; DNA: TGTGCCAGCAGTGGAAGTTTGACAGGGCCCGAGCAGTACTTC
size: -; J: TRBJ2-7; V: TRBV4-2; D: -; CDR3: CASSQVRDFYEQYF; DNA: TGTGCCAGCAGCCAAGTGCGGGACTTCTACGAGCAGTACTTC